The 24 T cell receptor beta chains reported below all come from one sample, sequenced in a study of cytomegalovirus exposure and HLA in healthy donors. The PCR contained 60 Vbeta and 13 Jbeta primers. Generated by immunoSEQ multiplex PCR, the TCRdb table keeps only in-frame clones and is missing some. The sample has 100,000 to 120,000 clones, more than 65% seen once; the top ten hold around an eighth. Sequencing was done on a sample of PBMCs. All receptors derive from a man under 40 in good health and CMV-seropositive.

The CDR3 spells CASSPKGQGLSYEQYF. CDR3 nucleotides: TGTGCCAGCAGTCCCAAAGGACAGGGGCTCTCCTACGAGCAGTACTTC. The rearrangement joins TRBV6-6 to TRBJ2-7; 9 bases fit TRBD1. J was trimmed by 0 bases and V by 5 bases; bases with no gene match: 8. Germline CDR1 and CDR2: MNHNY and SVGAGI (reference sequence). CDR3 length: 16 amino acids.

V and J are TRBV30 and TRBJ2-1; D remains unclear. The CDR3 has 13 residues. V dropped 3 bases and J dropped 0 bases, with 6 bases sitting between them. The germline V gene encodes CDR1 GTSNPN and CDR2 SVGIG (reference sequence). The CDR3 nucleotides read TGTGCCTGGAGCGTAGCCTCCTACAATGAGCAGTTCTTC. It yields the protein CAWSVASYNEQFF.

This chain joins TRBV5-8 and TRBJ2-3, with TRBD1 as a possible D gene (5 bases). The CDR3 extends over 15 amino acids. Germline CDR1 reads SGHTS; CDR2 reads YDEGEE. V dropped 2 bases and J dropped 2 bases, with 12 bases sitting between them. CDR3 DNA: TGTGCCAGCAGCTTTCTAGAAGGGGTCACAGATACGCAGTATTTT. Translated, it gives CASSFLEGVTDTQYF.

The chain carries TRBV18 and TRBJ1-2; no firm D call. CDR3 length: 16 residues. Germline CDR1 and CDR2: KGHSH and LQKENI. Trimming pared 0 bases from V and 4 bases from J, leaving 15 bases between. The CDR3 DNA reads TGTGCCAGCTCACCACCTGGCTTGGGCGCCGGCTATGGCTACACCTTC. Its translation: CASSPPGLGAGYGYTF. The full variable domain, rest sourced from reference TRBV18 and TRBJ1-2, is NAGVMQNPRHLVRRRGQEARLRCSPMKGHSHVYWYRQLPEEGLKFMVYLQKENIIDESGMPKERFSAEFPKEGPSILRIQQVVRGDSAAYFCASSPPGLGAGYGYTFGSGTRLTVV.

The V call is TRBV5-4, the J call TRBJ2-6, with TRBD1 identical over 7 bases. There are 15 residues in the CDR3. Germline-derived CDR1 and CDR2 are SGHNT and YYREEE (reference sequence). Trimming removed 4 bases from V and 2 bases from J; junction bases left unmatched: 3. CDR3 DNA sequence: TGTGCCAGCAGCCCGACAGGGACTGGGGCCAACGTCCTGACTTTC. As protein: CASSPTGTGANVLTF.

The V and J genes are TRBV4-3 and TRBJ2-1; D is possibly TRBD1 (6 bases). Trimming took off 2 bases at V and 7 bases at J, with 18 bases between the two ends. Germline assignment: CDR1 LGHNA and CDR2 YSLEER. The CDR3 covers 16 residues. DNA of the CDR3: TGCGCCAGCAGCCAAAAGTTAGGGGGTGAGGGGAATGAGCAGTTCTTC. Translation gives CASSQKLGGEGNEQFF.

V and J are TRBV4-2 and TRBJ2-1; 7 bases align to TRBD2. The CDR3 length is 14 residues. Germline loops: CDR1 LGHNA, CDR2 YNFKEQ. Losses at the gene ends were 3 bases for V and 4 bases for J; bases not matched to a gene: 3. DNA for the CDR3: TGTGCCAGCAGCCACGGGGAGGGGTACAATGAGCAGTTCTTC. Translated: CASSHGEGYNEQFF.

J is TRBJ1-2 and V is TRBV28, with a tentative D call TRBD1 (5 bases). From germline, CDR1 is MDHEN and CDR2 SYDVKM. V lost 7 bases and J 8 bases, leaving 17 bases between the germline ends. This CDR3 comprises 13 residues. The CDR3 loop is CASKKSGREGYTF. The CDR3 coding sequence is TGTGCCAGCAAAAAGTCAGGGAGGGAAGGCTACACCTTC.

The chain is built from TRBV4-3 and TRBJ2-2; the match to TRBD1 covers 9 bases. Germline CDR1 LGHNA, CDR2 YSLEER. The length of the CDR3 is 17 residues. Unmatched junction bases numbered 10, after V lost 2 bases and J lost 6 bases. DNA for the CDR3: TGCGCCAGCAGCCAACTCCACAGGGGGCGGGATGCCGGGGAGCTGTTTTTT. The encoded protein is CASSQLHRGRDAGELFF.

The table lists this clone with a few counts. A junction end diverges from the germline sequence, so it may reflect a read error. The sample carries other DNA sequences with the same CDR3. This chain joins TRBV7-9 and TRBJ2-1; D is unclear. CDR3 length: 14 amino acids. The germline CDR1 and CDR2 sequences are SEHNR and FQNEAQ (reference sequence). The CDR3 bases are TGTGCCAGCAGCCCGATGGGCGCCAGCAATGAACAGTTCTTC. It encodes CASSPMGASNEQFF.

The chain uses TRBV7-9 and TRBJ2-5; 7 bases agree with TRBD1. The J call is uncertain, as TRBJ2-7 better fits the DNA end. The CDR3 runs to 14 residues. Per germline, CDR1 SEHNR and CDR2 FQNEAQ (reference sequence). This chain's CDR3 is CASSSDRSAYEQYF. In DNA, the CDR3 is TGTGCCAGCAGCTCGGACAGGTCGGCCTACGAGCAGTACTTC.

V usage is TRBV27 and J usage is TRBJ2-7; weak D call: TRBD2 (6 bases). The CDR3 has 14 residues. Germline lookup yields CDR1 MNHEY and CDR2 SMNVEV (reference sequence). Trimming left V 2 bases short and J 3 bases short, with 11 bases between. The CDR3: CASSLKGLNYEQYF. The CDR3 DNA reads TGTGCCAGCAGTTTAAAGGGACTCAACTACGAGCAGTACTTC.

The CDR3 DNA reads as TGTGCCAGTAGGTCTAACCGGGACTCGAGGTACGAGCAGTACTTC. Its translation: CASRSNRDSRYEQYF. The rearrangement links TRBV19 to TRBJ2-5; maybe TRBD2 (6 bases). The end of the DNA aligns better with TRBJ2-7, so the J call may be wrong. CDR3 length: 15 residues. Germline V gene data show CDR1 as LNHDA and CDR2 as SQIVND (reference sequence).

Here the CDR3 DNA reads TGTGCCAGCAGTTCGGTCCGGGACAGGGAGCAGCCCCAGCATTTT. Protein: CASSSVRDREQPQHF. V and J are TRBV28 and TRBJ1-5; the match to TRBD1 covers 9 bases. Per germline, CDR1 MDHEN and CDR2 SYDVKM. Unmatched junction bases numbered 8, after V lost 4 bases and J lost 7 bases. There are 15 residues in the CDR3.

The chain is built from TRBV6-1 and TRBJ2-7; D is perhaps TRBD1 (7 bases). Germline V gives CDR1 MNHNS, CDR2 SASEGT. This CDR3 contains 15 residues. Trimming pared 7 bases from V and 4 bases from J, leaving 20 bases between. The CDR3 here is CASTSDRDLLYEQYF. Written as DNA, the CDR3 is TGTGCCAGCACCTCAGACAGGGACTTACTATACGAGCAGTACTTC.

CDR3 amino acids: CASSSPTQGNTEAFF. The CDR3 DNA reads TGTGCCAGCAGCTCCCCTACACAGGGTAACACTGAAGCTTTCTTT. V gene TRBV5-4 combines with J gene TRBJ1-1; possible D gene TRBD1, 6 bases. Germline CDR1 and CDR2: SGHNT and YYREEE (reference sequence). Trimming took 3 bases from V and 2 from J, leaving 14 bases between them. The CDR3 has 15 residues. Full variable domain (remainder filled in from reference TRBV5-4 and TRBJ1-1): ETGVTQSPTHLIKTRGQQVTLRCSSQSGHNTVSWYQQALGQGPQFIFQYYREEENGRGNFPPRFSGLQFPNYSSELNVNALELDDSALYLCASSSPTQGNTEAFFGQGTRLTVV.

The CDR3 loop is CASSQEGPRGGEAFF. The DNA for the CDR3 is TGCGCCAGCAGCCAAGAAGGGCCCCGGGGGGGTGAAGCTTTCTTT. This chain connects TRBV4-3 to TRBJ1-1; perhaps TRBD1 as D (5 bases). Trimming shortened V by 0 bases and J by 7 bases, and 15 bases separated the two germline ends. This CDR3 spans 15 amino acids. Germline V lookup: CDR1 LGHNA, CDR2 YSLEER.

V usage is TRBV4-3 and J usage is TRBJ2-3, with D perhaps matching TRBD2 (5 bases). The germline gives CDR1 LGHNA, CDR2 YSLEER. This CDR3 is built from 14 residues. With 1 base removed from V and 6 bases from J, the gap between germline ends came to 11 bases. CDR3 region: CASSQAGLGDTQYF. The CDR3 DNA is TGCGCCAGCAGCCAAGCGGGATTGGGGGATACGCAGTATTTT.

This clone was detected only a few times. J is TRBJ2-1 and V is TRBV4-2, with TRBD2 matching 10 bases. V lost 4 bases, J lost 9 bases, and 12 bases stayed unmatched. The germline V gene encodes CDR1 LGHNA and CDR2 YNFKEQ. This CDR3 is 16 amino acids long. The CDR3 loop reads CASSPSPASGGVEQFF. CDR3 DNA sequence: TGTGCCAGCAGCCCCTCCCCGGCTAGCGGGGGTGTTGAGCAGTTCTTC.

This clone was counted a few times. This sequence joins TRBV18 and TRBJ1-5, with D perhaps matching TRBD1 (6 bases). Trimming took 2 bases from V and 5 from J, leaving 13 bases between them. CDR3 length equals 15 residues. CDR1 KGHSH and CDR2 LQKENI come from the germline V gene. CDR3: CASSPEGGADQPQHF. The CDR3 DNA sequence: TGTGCCAGCTCACCAGAGGGGGGGGCGGATCAGCCCCAGCATTTT. Variable domain in full (rest from reference TRBV18 and TRBJ1-5): NAGVMQNPRHLVRRRGQEARLRCSPMKGHSHVYWYRQLPEEGLKFMVYLQKENIIDESGMPKERFSAEFPKEGPSILRIQQVVRGDSAAYFCASSPEGGADQPQHFGDGTRLSIL.

In the case of this clone: Other DNA sequences in this specimen translate into the identical CDR3. The chain joins TRBV19 to TRBJ1-2, with TRBD1 identical over 10 bases. Per the germline V gene, CDR1 is LNHDA and CDR2 is SQIVND (reference sequence). J lost 1 base, V lost 8 bases, and 1 base had no gene match. This CDR3 is 13 amino acids long. The CDR3 DNA is TGTGCCAGTCGGACAGGGGGTAACTATGGCTACACCTTC. Its protein product is CASRTGGNYGYTF.

This chain uses TRBV7-9 with TRBJ2-2, with D perhaps matching TRBD1 (6 bases). V lost 2 bases and J lost 3, with 10 bases in between. The CDR3 sequence is 15 residues long. Germline values: CDR1 SEHNR, CDR2 FQNEAQ (reference sequence). The CDR3 DNA follows: TGTGCCAGCAGCTTATGGGGGCCCGACACCGGGGAGCTGTTTTTT. This encodes CASSLWGPDTGELFF.

This chain connects TRBV4-1 to TRBJ1-1, with D maybe TRBD1 (6 bases). V lost 3 bases and J 0 bases, leaving 11 bases between the germline ends. The CDR3 spans 15 residues. Germline V gene sequence: CDR1 MGHRA, CDR2 YSYEKL. CDR3 residues: CASSHVWGLNTEAFF. As DNA, the CDR3 is TGCGCCAGCAGCCATGTTTGGGGGCTGAACACTGAAGCTTTCTTT.

The chain links TRBV6-1 to TRBJ2-1; D possibly corresponds to TRBD2 (6 bases). This CDR3 comprises 15 residues. V shed 5 bases and J shed 4 bases, with 15 bases lying between them. Per germline, CDR1 MNHNS and CDR2 SASEGT. CDR3: CASSSLGGVYNEQFF. For the CDR3, the DNA is TGTGCCAGCAGTAGCCTCGGGGGAGTGTACAATGAGCAGTTCTTC.